These T cell receptor beta chains were read from a single sample in a study of Graves' ophthalmopathy and Graves' hyperthyroidism. TCRdb reprocessed the multiplex PCR reads via MiXCR and lists one record per CDR3 protein. The table shows 560,000 or so distinct CDR3 sequences, with less than 40% occurring only once. Sequenced material: peripheral blood or thyroid tissue (not recorded which). The receptors stem from an adult man with Graves' hyperthyroidism. Each CDR3 is given with its conserved first and last residue. A D gene is named only where the DNA matches it firmly. Some rows have no size entry. The others give once, few or many, or a class for an expanded clone.

v_call: TRBV12-3/TRBV12-4; clone_size: .; d_call: TRBD1; j_call: TRBJ1-2; cdr3_nt: TGTGCCAGCAGTCCCTCGGACAGGGGGATTGGCTACACCTTC; cdr3_aa: CASSPSDRGIGYTF
v_call: TRBV3-1; clone_size: many; d_call: TRBD1; j_call: TRBJ1-2; cdr3_nt: TGTGCCAGCAGCCAAGGACAGGGTGTCGCTGGCTACACCTTC; cdr3_aa: CASSQGQGVAGYTF
v_call: TRBV9; clone_size: .; d_call: .; j_call: TRBJ2-7; cdr3_nt: TGTGCCAGCAGCACCAGTGGGGGGGGGCGATCTGACGAGCAGTACTTC; cdr3_aa: CASSTSGGGRSDEQYF
v_call: TRBV12-3/TRBV12-4; clone_size: .; d_call: .; j_call: TRBJ1-1; cdr3_nt: TGTGCCAGCAGTTTAATCGGGACACCCACTGAAGCTTTCTTT; cdr3_aa: CASSLIGTPTEAFF
v_call: TRBV25-1; clone_size: many; d_call: TRBD1; j_call: TRBJ1-4; cdr3_nt: TGTGCCAGCAGTGGCCGGGACAGGGCTCGCGAAAAACTGTTTTTT; cdr3_aa: CASSGRDRAREKLFF
v_call: TRBV7-4; clone_size: few; d_call: .; j_call: TRBJ2-7; cdr3_nt: TGTGCCAGCAGCTTTGAGGCAGGCGAGCAGTACTTC; cdr3_aa: CASSFEAGEQYF
v_call: TRBV4-1; clone_size: few; d_call: TRBD2; j_call: TRBJ2-7; cdr3_nt: TGCGCCAGCAGCCCCGGACTAGCGGGAGCACCCTACGAGCAGTACTTC; cdr3_aa: CASSPGLAGAPYEQYF
v_call: TRBV24-1; clone_size: .; d_call: .; j_call: TRBJ2-2; cdr3_nt: TGTGCCACCAGTGAAGTCAGGGCCGCGAACACCGGGGAGCTGTTTTTT; cdr3_aa: CATSEVRAANTGELFF
v_call: TRBV12-5; clone_size: .; d_call: TRBD2; j_call: TRBJ2-5; cdr3_nt: TGTGCCAGCAGTTCTGGCTTTCGGGGGGCCCAGTACTTC; cdr3_aa: CASSSGFRGAQYF
v_call: TRBV7-3; clone_size: .; d_call: TRBD2; j_call: TRBJ2-5; cdr3_nt: TGTGCCAGCAGCTTAGGGCGAGGGACTAGCGCGCAAGAGACCCAGTACTTC; cdr3_aa: CASSLGRGTSAQETQYF
v_call: TRBV12-3/TRBV12-4; clone_size: .; d_call: TRBD2; j_call: TRBJ2-2; cdr3_nt: TGTGCCAGCAGTTTGACTAGCGGGACCCCGGGCACCGGGGAGCTGTTTTTT; cdr3_aa: CASSLTSGTPGTGELFF
v_call: TRBV7-2; clone_size: once; d_call: .; j_call: TRBJ2-3; cdr3_nt: TGTGCCAGCAGCCCGGGACCGATTGAACGCACAGATACGCAGTATTTT; cdr3_aa: CASSPGPIERTDTQYF
v_call: TRBV3-1; clone_size: .; d_call: TRBD1; j_call: TRBJ2-7; cdr3_nt: TGTGCCAGCAGCCAGGGACAGAGTTACTACGAGCAGTACTTC; cdr3_aa: CASSQGQSYYEQYF